Listed below are T cell receptor beta chains from one sample, sequenced in a study of early T cells in non-severe SARS-CoV-2 infection. TCRdb passed the 5' RACE reads through MiXCR, listing each CDR3 protein once. The data hold more than 90,000 distinct CDR3 sequences, with 13% observed a single time. The sample taken for sequencing was whole blood. These receptors all stem from an adult who was a healthcare worker with PCR-confirmed SARS-CoV-2 infection or an uninfected control (not recorded which). CDR3s include the opening cysteine and the closing phenylalanine or tryptophan. The D gene is left open where the match is weak. The size entry is marked missing in some rows and otherwise reads once, few, many or a size class.

>TRBV11-2|many|TRBJ2-1|TRBD1
TGTGCCAGCAGCAACCCGGGACAGGACTACAATGAGCAGTTCTTC
CASSNPGQDYNEQFF
>TRBV20-1|.|TRBJ2-7|TRBD1
TGCAGTGCTAGGGGAATGAGGCAGGGGGCTTCCTACGAGCAGTACTTC
CSARGMRQGASYEQYF
>TRBV28|few|TRBJ1-2|.
TGTGCCAGCGTGGGTAACTATGGCTACACCTTC
CASVGNYGYTF
>TRBV28|many|TRBJ2-1|.
TGTGCCAGCATGGTACAGGGTAGGGGCAATGAGCAGTTCTTC
CASMVQGRGNEQFF
>TRBV7-8|few|TRBJ2-3|TRBD1
TGTGCCAGCAGCTTAGGATTCCAAACGGGACAGCGGAGGACAGATACGCAGTATTTT
CASSLGFQTGQRRTDTQYF
>TRBV20-1|.|TRBJ2-7|TRBD1
TGCAGTGCTAGTGACGACAGGGGCTTCCCCCTTTACGAGCAGTACTTC
CSASDDRGFPLYEQYF
>TRBV11-3|few|TRBJ2-1|TRBD2
TGTGCCAGCAGCCTGGGTTCTAGCGGGTCCTACAATGAGCAGTTCTTC
CASSLGSSGSYNEQFF
>TRBV7-2|many|TRBJ1-2|.
TGTGCCAGCAGCTTATGGGACGAAGGCTACACCTTC
CASSLWDEGYTF
>TRBV29-1|few|TRBJ2-1|TRBD2
TGCAGCGTTGAGACTAGCGGGGGGGCCCTTGAGCAGTTCTTC
CSVETSGGALEQFF
>TRBV7-8|.|TRBJ2-7|.
TGTGCCAGCAGCTTAGAACTCCACCCAGGATACGAGCAGTACTTC
CASSLELHPGYEQYF
>TRBV12-3/TRBV12-4|few|TRBJ2-5|TRBD1
TGTGCCAGCAGTGGGGACAGGGGAGGATTCGAGACCCAGTACTTC
CASSGDRGGFETQYF
>TRBV29-1|.|TRBJ2-4|TRBD1
TGCAGCGTTGAAACGGACAGGGATGACATTCAGTACTTC
CSVETDRDDIQYF
>TRBV12-3/TRBV12-4|.|TRBJ1-1|TRBD1
TGTGCCAGCAGACAGGGGGGGATGAACACTGAAGCTTTCTTT
CASRQGGMNTEAFF
>TRBV20-1|few|TRBJ2-1|TRBD1
TGCAGTGCTCTCGACAGGGGTGCAATCAATGAGCAGTTCTTC
CSALDRGAINEQFF
>TRBV5-3|.|TRBJ2-3|TRBD2
TGTGCCAGAAGCTTGCAGCGGGGGGGCCGTTGGTGGTCTACAGATACGCAGTATTTT
CARSLQRGGRWWSTDTQYF